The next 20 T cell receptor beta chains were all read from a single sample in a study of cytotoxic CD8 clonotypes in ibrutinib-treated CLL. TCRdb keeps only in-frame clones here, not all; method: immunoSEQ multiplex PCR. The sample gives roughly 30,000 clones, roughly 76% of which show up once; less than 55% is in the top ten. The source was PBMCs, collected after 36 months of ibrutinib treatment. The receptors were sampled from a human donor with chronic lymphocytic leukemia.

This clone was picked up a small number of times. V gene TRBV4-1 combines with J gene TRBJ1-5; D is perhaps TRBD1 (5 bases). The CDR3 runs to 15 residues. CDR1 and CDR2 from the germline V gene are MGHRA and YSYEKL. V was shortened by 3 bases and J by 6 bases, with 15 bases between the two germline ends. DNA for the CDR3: TGCGCCAGCAGCCATCCCCAGGGTAACTTTCAGCCCCAGCATTTT. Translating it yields CASSHPQGNFQPQHF.

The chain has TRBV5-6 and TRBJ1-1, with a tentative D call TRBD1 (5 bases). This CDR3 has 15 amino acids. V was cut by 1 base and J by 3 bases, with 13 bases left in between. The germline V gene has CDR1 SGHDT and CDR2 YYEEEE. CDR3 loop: CASSLRGWWDTEAFF. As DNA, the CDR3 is TGTGCCAGCAGCTTGCGGGGGTGGTGGGACACTGAAGCTTTCTTT.

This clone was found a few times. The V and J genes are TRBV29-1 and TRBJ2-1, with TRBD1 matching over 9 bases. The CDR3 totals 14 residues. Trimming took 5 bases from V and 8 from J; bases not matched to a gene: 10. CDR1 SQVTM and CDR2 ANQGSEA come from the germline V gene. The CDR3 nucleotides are TGCAGCGTTCCCCGGGACAGGGTAATTGATGAGCAGTTCTTC. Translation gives CSVPRDRVIDEQFF.

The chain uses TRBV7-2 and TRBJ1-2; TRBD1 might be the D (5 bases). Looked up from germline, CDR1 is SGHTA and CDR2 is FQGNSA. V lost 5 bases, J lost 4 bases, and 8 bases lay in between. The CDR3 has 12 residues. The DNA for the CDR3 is TGTGCCAGCAGCCAGGGCCTCTATGGCTACACCTTC. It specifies CASSQGLYGYTF.

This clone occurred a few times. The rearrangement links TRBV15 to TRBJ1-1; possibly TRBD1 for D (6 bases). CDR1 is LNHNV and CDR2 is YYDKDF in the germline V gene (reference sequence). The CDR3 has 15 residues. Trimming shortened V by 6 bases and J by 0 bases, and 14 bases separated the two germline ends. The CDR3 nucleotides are TGTGCCACCAGTGGAGACAGGATCCTGAACACTGAAGCTTTCTTT. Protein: CATSGDRILNTEAFF. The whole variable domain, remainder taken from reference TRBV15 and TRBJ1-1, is DAMVIQNPRYQVTQFGKPVTLSCSQTLNHNVMYWYQQKSSQAPKLLFHYYDKDFNNEADTPDNFQSRRPNTSFCFLDIRSPGLGDTAMYLCATSGDRILNTEAFFGQGTRLTVV.

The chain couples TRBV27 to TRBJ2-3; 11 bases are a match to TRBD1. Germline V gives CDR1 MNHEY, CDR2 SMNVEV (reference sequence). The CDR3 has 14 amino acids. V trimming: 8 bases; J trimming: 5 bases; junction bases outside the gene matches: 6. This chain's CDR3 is CASAWDRGEDTQYF. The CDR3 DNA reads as TGTGCCAGCGCCTGGGACAGGGGGGAAGATACGCAGTATTTT.

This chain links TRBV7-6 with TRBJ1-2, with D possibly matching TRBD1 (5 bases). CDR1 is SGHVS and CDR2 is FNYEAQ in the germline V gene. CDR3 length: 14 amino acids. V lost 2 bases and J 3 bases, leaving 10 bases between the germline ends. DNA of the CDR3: TGTGCCAGCAGCTTAAGGGGTCAGGACTATGGCTACACCTTC. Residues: CASSLRGQDYGYTF.

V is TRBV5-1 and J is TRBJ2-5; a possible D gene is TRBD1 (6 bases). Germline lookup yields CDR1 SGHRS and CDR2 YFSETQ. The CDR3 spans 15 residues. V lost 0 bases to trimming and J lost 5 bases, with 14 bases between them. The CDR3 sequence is CASSLDGRGEETQYF. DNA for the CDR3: TGCGCCAGCAGCTTGGACGGCAGGGGTGAGGAGACCCAGTACTTC.

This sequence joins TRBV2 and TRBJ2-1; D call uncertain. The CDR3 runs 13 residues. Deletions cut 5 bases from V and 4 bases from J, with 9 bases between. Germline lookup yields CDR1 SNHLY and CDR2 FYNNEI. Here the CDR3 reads CASSWAVYNEQFF. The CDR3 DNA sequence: TGTGCCAGCAGTTGGGCCGTTTACAATGAGCAGTTCTTC.

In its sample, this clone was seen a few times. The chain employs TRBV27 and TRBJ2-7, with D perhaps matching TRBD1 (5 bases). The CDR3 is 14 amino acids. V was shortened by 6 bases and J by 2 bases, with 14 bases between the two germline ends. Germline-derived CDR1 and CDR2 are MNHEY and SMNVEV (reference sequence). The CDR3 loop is CASSKTGSTYEQYF. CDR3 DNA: TGTGCCAGCAGCAAAACAGGAAGCACCTACGAGCAGTACTTC.

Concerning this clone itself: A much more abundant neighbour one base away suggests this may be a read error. Here the CDR3 DNA reads TGTGCCAGCAGTTTACAGGGGAACACTGAAGCTTTCTTT. As protein: CASSLQGNTEAFF. This chain uses TRBV27 with TRBJ1-1; a possible D gene is TRBD1 (5 bases). Germline CDR1 MNHEY, CDR2 SMNVEV (reference sequence). The CDR3 contains 13 residues. V lost 2 bases and J 1 base, leaving 5 bases between the germline ends.

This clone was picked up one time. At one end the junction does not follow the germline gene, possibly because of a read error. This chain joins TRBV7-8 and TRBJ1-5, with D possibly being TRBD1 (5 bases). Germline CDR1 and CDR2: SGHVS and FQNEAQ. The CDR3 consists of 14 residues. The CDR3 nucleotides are TGTGCCAGCAGCTTATTCCGGGGCAAACAGCCCCAGCATTTT. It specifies CASSLFRGKQPQHF.

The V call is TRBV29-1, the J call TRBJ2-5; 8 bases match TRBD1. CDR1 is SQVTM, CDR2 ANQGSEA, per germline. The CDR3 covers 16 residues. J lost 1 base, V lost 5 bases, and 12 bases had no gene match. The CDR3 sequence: CSVHRIRQGTQETQYF. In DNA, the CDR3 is TGCAGCGTTCACCGAATCCGACAGGGGACCCAAGAGACCCAGTACTTC.

CDR3 in amino acids: CASRVNGVGENTEAFF. DNA for the CDR3: TGTGCCAGCAGAGTGAATGGGGTCGGCGAGAACACTGAAGCTTTCTTT. V is TRBV25-1 and J is TRBJ1-1; D gene unclear. V was cut by 6 bases and J by 1 base, with 18 bases left in between. Germline V gene lookup returns CDR1 MGHDK and CDR2 SYGVNS. The CDR3 length is 16 residues.

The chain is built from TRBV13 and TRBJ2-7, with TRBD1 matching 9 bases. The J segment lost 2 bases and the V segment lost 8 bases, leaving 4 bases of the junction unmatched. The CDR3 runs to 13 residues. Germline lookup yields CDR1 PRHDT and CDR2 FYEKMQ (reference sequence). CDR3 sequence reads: CASGDRAAYEQYF. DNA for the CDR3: TGTGCCAGCGGGGACAGGGCCGCCTACGAGCAGTACTTC.

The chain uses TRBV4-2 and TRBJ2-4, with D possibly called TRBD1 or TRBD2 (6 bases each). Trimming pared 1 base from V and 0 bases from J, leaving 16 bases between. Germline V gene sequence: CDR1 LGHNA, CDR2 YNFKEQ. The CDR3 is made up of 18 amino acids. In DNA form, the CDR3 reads TGTGCCAGCAGCCAAGTCCTAGGAGGGGGTGTAGCCAAAAACATTCAGTACTTC. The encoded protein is CASSQVLGGGVAKNIQYF.

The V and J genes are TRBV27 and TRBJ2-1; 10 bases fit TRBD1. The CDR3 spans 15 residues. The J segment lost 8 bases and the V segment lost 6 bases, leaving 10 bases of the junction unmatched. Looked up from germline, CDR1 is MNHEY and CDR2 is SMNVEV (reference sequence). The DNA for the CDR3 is TGTGCCAGCAGATCCGGGACAGGGGTTTGGGATGAGCAGTTCTTC. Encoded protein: CASRSGTGVWDEQFF.

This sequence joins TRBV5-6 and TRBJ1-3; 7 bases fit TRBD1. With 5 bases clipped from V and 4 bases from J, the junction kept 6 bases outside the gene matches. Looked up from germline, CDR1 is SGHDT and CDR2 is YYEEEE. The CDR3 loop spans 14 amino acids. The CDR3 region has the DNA TGTGCCAGCAGTCCAGGGGGTACGGGAAACACCATATATTTT. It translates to CASSPGGTGNTIYF.

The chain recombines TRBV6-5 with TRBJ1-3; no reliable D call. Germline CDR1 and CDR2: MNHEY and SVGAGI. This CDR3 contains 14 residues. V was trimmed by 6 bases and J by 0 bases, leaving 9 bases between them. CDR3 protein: CASSLDPSGNTIYF. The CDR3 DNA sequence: TGTGCCAGCAGCCTGGACCCCTCTGGAAACACCATATATTTT.

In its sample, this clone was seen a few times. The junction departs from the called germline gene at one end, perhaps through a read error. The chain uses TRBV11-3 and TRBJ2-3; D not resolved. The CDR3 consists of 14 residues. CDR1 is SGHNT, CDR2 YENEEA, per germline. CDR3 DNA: TGTGCCAGCAGCTTAGCTGCCTCCACAGCTACGCAGTATTTT. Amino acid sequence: CASSLAASTATQYF.